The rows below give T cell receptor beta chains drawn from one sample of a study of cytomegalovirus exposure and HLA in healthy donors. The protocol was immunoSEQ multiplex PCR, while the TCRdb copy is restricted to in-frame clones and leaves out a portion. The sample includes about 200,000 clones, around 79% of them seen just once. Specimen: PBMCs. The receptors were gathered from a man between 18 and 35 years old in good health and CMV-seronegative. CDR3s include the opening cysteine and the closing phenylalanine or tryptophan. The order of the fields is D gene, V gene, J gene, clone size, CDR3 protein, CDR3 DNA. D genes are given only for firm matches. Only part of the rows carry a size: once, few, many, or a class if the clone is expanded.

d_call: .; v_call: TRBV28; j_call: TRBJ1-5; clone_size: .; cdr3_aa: CASSWTEGSNQPQHF; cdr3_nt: TGTGCCAGCAGTTGGACGGAGGGGAGCAATCAGCCCCAGCATTTT
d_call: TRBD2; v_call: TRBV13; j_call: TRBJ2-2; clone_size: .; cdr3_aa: CASSPGLAGGSKDTGELFF; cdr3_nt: TGTGCCAGCAGCCCCGGACTAGCGGGAGGGTCAAAGGACACCGGGGAGCTGTTTTTT
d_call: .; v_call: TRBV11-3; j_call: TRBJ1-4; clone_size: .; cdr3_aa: CASSLGWGPTNEKLFF; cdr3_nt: TGTGCCAGCAGCTTAGGCTGGGGGCCTACTAATGAAAAACTGTTTTTT
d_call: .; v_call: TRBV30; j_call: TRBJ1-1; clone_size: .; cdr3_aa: CAWSATVMNTEAFF; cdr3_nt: TGTGCCTGGAGTGCTACGGTGATGAACACTGAAGCTTTCTTT
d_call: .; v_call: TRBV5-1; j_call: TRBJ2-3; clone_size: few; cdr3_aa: CASSPFPGEDTQYF; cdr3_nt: TGCGCCAGCAGCCCCTTTCCGGGTGAAGATACGCAGTATTTT
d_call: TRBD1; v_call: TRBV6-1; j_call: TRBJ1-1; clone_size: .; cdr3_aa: CASATQGVITEAFF; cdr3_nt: TGTGCCAGCGCGACACAGGGGGTGATCACTGAAGCTTTCTTT
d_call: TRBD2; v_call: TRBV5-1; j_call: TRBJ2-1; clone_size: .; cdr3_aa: CASSDGLASSYNEQFF; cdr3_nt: TGCGCCAGCAGCGATGGACTAGCGAGCTCCTACAATGAGCAGTTCTTC
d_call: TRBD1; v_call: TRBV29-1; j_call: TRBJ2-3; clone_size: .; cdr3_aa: CSVGQGATDTQYF; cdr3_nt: TGCAGCGTTGGACAGGGTGCGACAGATACGCAGTATTTT
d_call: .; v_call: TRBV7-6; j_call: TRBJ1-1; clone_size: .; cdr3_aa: CASSLAMGGESWMNTEAFF; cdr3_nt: TGTGCCAGCAGCTTAGCAATGGGGGGGGAGAGTTGGATGAACACTGAAGCTTTCTTT
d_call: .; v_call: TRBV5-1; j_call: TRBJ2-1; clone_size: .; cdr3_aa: CASSFTENNEQFF; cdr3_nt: TGCGCCAGCAGCTTCACAGAAAACAATGAGCAGTTCTTC
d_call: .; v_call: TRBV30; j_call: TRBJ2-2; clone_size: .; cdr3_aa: CAWNNRGGWPGELFF; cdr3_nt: TGTGCCTGGAATAACAGGGGAGGTTGGCCCGGGGAGCTGTTTTTT
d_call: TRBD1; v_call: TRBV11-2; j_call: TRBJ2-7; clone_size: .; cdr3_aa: CASSYVRDRVHEQYF; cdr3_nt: TGTGCCAGCAGCTACGTCCGGGACAGGGTCCACGAGCAGTACTTC
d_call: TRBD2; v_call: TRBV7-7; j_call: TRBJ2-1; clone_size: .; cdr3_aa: CASSLGPGLAGERYGNEQFF; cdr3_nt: TGTGCTAGCAGCTTGGGGCCGGGACTAGCGGGAGAAAGATACGGGAATGAGCAGTTCTTC
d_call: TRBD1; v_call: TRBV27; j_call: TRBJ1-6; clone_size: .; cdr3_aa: CATGDRGGLHF; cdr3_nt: TGTGCCACCGGAGACAGGGGAGGCCTCCACTTT
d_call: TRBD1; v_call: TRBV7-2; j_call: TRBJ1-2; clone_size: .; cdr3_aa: CASSLDTGTGYGYTF; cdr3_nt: TGTGCCAGCAGCTTAGATACAGGGACAGGGTATGGCTACACCTTC
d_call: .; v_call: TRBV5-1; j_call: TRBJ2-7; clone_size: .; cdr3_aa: CASSPRGASYEQYF; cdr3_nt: TGCGCCAGCAGCCCCCGGGGGGCTTCCTACGAGCAGTACTTC
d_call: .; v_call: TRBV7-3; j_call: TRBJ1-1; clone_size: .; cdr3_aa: CASSLSMNTEAFF; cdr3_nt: TGTGCCAGCAGCTTAAGTATGAACACTGAAGCTTTCTTT
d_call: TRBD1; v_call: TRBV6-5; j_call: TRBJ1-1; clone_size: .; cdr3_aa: CASSYSGTGPTTEAFF; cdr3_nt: TGTGCCAGCAGTTACTCGGGGACAGGGCCCACCACTGAAGCTTTCTTT
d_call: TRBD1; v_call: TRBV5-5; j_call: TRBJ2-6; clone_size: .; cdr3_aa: CASSLLYADRVSGANVLTF; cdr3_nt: TGTGCCAGCAGCTTGTTATACGCGGACAGGGTGAGCGGGGCCAACGTCCTGACTTTC
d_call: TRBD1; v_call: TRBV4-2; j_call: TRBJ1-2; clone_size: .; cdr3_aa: CASSQDTLGQGAYGYTF; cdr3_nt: TGTGCCAGCAGCCAAGATACCCTGGGACAGGGGGCGTATGGCTACACCTTC
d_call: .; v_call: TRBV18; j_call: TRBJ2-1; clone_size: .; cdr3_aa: CASLARADSYNEQFF; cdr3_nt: TGTGCCAGCCTAGCGAGGGCAGACTCCTACAATGAGCAGTTCTTC
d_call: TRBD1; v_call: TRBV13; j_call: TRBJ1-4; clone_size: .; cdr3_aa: CASSTTGENEKLFF; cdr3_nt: TGTGCCAGCAGTACTACAGGGGAAAATGAAAAACTGTTTTTT
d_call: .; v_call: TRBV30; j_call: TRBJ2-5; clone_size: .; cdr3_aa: CASTISISVETQYF; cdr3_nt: TGTGCCTCCACTATTTCAATTTCGGTGGAGACCCAGTACTTC
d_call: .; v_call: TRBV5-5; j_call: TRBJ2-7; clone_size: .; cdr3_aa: CASSDSGQPYEQYF; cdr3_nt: TGTGCCAGCAGCGACTCGGGACAACCCTACGAGCAGTACTTC
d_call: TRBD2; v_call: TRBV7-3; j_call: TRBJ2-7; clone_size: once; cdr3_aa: CASSPSGASSYEQYF; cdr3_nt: TGTGCCAGCAGCCCAAGCGGGGCGAGCTCCTACGAGCAGTACTTC
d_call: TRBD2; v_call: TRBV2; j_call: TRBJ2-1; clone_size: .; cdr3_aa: CASSDVAGGINEQFF; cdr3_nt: TGTGCCAGCAGTGACGTAGCGGGGGGGATTAATGAGCAGTTCTTC
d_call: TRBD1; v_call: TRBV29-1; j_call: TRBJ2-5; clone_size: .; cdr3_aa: CSVVGTGLETQYF; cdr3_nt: TGCAGCGTTGTGGGGACAGGGCTAGAGACCCAGTACTTC
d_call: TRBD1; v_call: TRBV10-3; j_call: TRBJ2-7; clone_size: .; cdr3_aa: CAISRDRGVYEQYF; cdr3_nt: TGTGCCATCAGTCGGGACAGGGGAGTCTACGAGCAGTACTTC
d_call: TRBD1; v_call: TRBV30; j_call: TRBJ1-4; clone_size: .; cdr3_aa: CAWSEYRDSEKLFF; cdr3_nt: TGTGCCTGGAGTGAATACCGGGACAGTGAAAAACTGTTTTTT
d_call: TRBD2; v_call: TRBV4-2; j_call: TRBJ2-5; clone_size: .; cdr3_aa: CASSQDARGAGERETQYF; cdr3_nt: TGTGCCAGCAGCCAAGACGCGCGGGGAGCGGGGGAACGGGAGACCCAGTACTTC